The clone carrying this T cell receptor (beta chain) was observed a few times. TCRdb processed the 5' RACE reads anew with MiXCR; each CDR3 protein has one entry. The sample carries some 560,000 distinct CDR3 sequences, around 17% recorded once. This record comes from a study of T cells after yellow fever vaccination. This TCR came from a young man who received the YFV17D yellow fever vaccine. The material was PBMCs, obtained 5 to 6 days after the first yellow fever vaccination.

This CDR3 is CASSLDRGVQPQHF. In DNA, the CDR3 is TGTGCCAGCAGTCTCGACAGGGGAGTTCAGCCCCAGCATTTT. The V call is TRBV6-2 or TRBV6-3, the J call TRBJ1-5; TRBD1 agrees at 8 bases. CDR3 length: 14 residues. V was clipped by 5 bases and J by 6 bases; unmatched bases: 6. Germline V lookup: CDR1 MNHEY, CDR2 SVGEGT.